One and the same sample provided the 27 T cell receptor beta chains below, sequenced in a study of T cells after posttransplantation cyclophosphamide. Busulfan-fludarabine conditioning, marrow transplant, and cyclophosphamide on days +3 and +4 were administered. Profiling relied on immunoSEQ multiplex PCR, and the TCRdb table lists in-frame clones only, not all of them. The top ten hold approximately 5.4% of the sample, which has 12,000 or so clones, roughly 80% seen once. The sequenced sample was PBMCs, obtained after allogeneic stem cell transplant with posttransplant cyclophosphamide. Receptors were obtained from a female patient aged 50-59 years who received an allogeneic stem cell transplant from a related donor, was CMV-positive, and had no GVHD. T cells may partly derive from the graft donor.

The V and J genes are TRBV10-3 and TRBJ2-3; 8 nucleotides agree with TRBD1. The CDR3 is 14 residues long. The germline CDR1 and CDR2 sequences are ENHRY and SYGVKD. V lost 11 bases and J lost 1; bases outside the gene matches: 8. The CDR3 region is CAARTGQGTDTQYF. CDR3 in DNA: TGTGCCGCCCGGACAGGGCAGGGCACAGATACGCAGTATTTT.

This rearrangement joins TRBV27 to TRBJ2-3; 7 bases agree with TRBD2. The CDR3 sequence is 20 residues long. The V and J ends lost 5 bases and 4 bases, in that order; junction bases with no gene match: 24. The V gene's germline CDR1 is MNHEY and CDR2 SMNVEV (reference sequence). As DNA, the CDR3 is TGTGCCAGCAGTCTTATCCGGGACTATCGATTAGTAAATAGCGCAGATACGCAGTATTTT. Amino acid sequence: CASSLIRDYRLVNSADTQYF.

The gene calls are TRBV30 and TRBJ1-1; 7 nucleotides align to TRBD1. CDR1 and CDR2 (germline): GTSNPN, SVGIG (reference sequence). V shed 4 bases, J shed 10 bases, and the junction held 15 bases outside the gene matches. This CDR3 comprises 14 residues. The DNA for the CDR3 is TGTGCCTGGATGACAGGGACGGCGGGTAGTGGAGCTTTCTTT. Its protein product is CAWMTGTAGSGAFF.

This chain connects TRBV6-5 to TRBJ1-1; D perhaps matches TRBD1 (5 bases). The CDR3 covers 16 residues. Trimming removed 0 bases from V and 3 bases from J, with 14 bases in between. Germline assignment: CDR1 MNHEY and CDR2 SVGAGI. CDR3 nucleotides: TGTGCCAGCAGTTACTCGAGTCCAGGGCAGGACACTGAAGCTTTCTTT. It is translated as CASSYSSPGQDTEAFF.

The chain couples TRBV18 to TRBJ2-3, with TRBD1 identical over 8 bases. Trimming cost V 5 bases and J 0 bases; bases outside gene matches: 4. The CDR3 has 15 residues. CDR1 and CDR2 from the germline V gene are KGHSH and LQKENI. CDR3 protein: CASSAGTGSTDTQYF. The CDR3 DNA reads TGTGCCAGCTCAGCTGGGACAGGTAGCACAGATACGCAGTATTTT.

This clone was seen just once. The chain carries TRBV7-2 and TRBJ2-1, with 10 bases matching TRBD2. CDR1 SGHTA and CDR2 FQGNSA come from the germline V gene. J was trimmed by 0 bases and V by 0 bases; bases with no gene match: 8. The CDR3 runs to 19 residues. The CDR3 DNA is TGTGCCAGCAGCTTAGCCTTCCTAGCGGGGGTTTCCTCCTACAATGAGCAGTTCTTC. It yields the protein CASSLAFLAGVSSYNEQFF.

V is TRBV7-2 and J is TRBJ2-7; TRBD1 aligns across 8 bases. Germline CDR1 and CDR2: SGHTA and FQGNSA. The CDR3 runs 15 residues. The ends lost 4 bases at V and 1 base at J; junction bases unmatched: 6. CDR3 nucleotide sequence: TGTGCCAGCAGCTCAACAGGGGGAAGATCCTACGAGCAGTACTTC. Translating it yields CASSSTGGRSYEQYF. Full variable domain (rest looked up from reference TRBV7-2 and TRBJ2-7): GAGVSQSPSNKVTEKGKDVELRCDPISGHTALYWYRQSLGQGLEFLIYFQGNSAPDKSGLPSDRFSAERTGGSVSTLTIQRTQQEDSAVYLCASSSTGGRSYEQYFGPGTRLTVT.

The V and J genes are TRBV7-3 and TRBJ2-3, with D hard to call. Per the germline V gene, CDR1 is SGHTA and CDR2 is FQGTGA. This CDR3 has 12 amino acids. Trimming left V 2 bases short and J 6 bases short, with 6 bases between. In DNA form, the CDR3 reads TGTGCCAGCAGCTTATCCCAGGATACGCAGTATTTT. Translated, it gives CASSLSQDTQYF.

This clone is medium-sized within its sample. The chain recombines TRBV5-4 with TRBJ1-6; D call uncertain. Trimming removed 0 bases at V and 6 bases at J, with 10 bases between. The CDR3 contains 15 residues. Germline CDR1 SGHNT, CDR2 YYREEE (reference sequence). The CDR3 loop reads CASSLDRGSNSPLHF. As DNA, the CDR3 is TGTGCCAGCAGCTTGGACCGGGGATCTAATTCACCCCTCCACTTT.

This rearrangement joins TRBV7-9 to TRBJ1-2; tentative D call: TRBD1 (5 bases). V was trimmed by 1 base and J by 1 base, leaving 10 bases between them. There are 15 residues in the CDR3. Germline values: CDR1 SEHNR, CDR2 FQNEAQ (reference sequence). CDR3 sequence reads: CASSLVGGVNYGYTF. The CDR3 DNA sequence: TGTGCCAGCAGCTTAGTCGGAGGGGTTAACTATGGCTACACCTTC.

The genes are TRBV25-1 and TRBJ2-5, with 7 nucleotides matching TRBD1. Per the germline V gene, CDR1 is MGHDK and CDR2 is SYGVNS. V trimming: 6 bases; J trimming: 4 bases; junction bases outside the gene matches: 17. CDR3 size: 17 residues. CDR3 loop: CASSLTRDSLRRETQYF. The CDR3 region has the DNA TGTGCCAGCAGCCTCACCCGGGACAGCCTACGGCGAGAGACCCAGTACTTC.

This clone was found once. V is TRBV6-5 and J is TRBJ2-6; D may be TRBD1 (5 bases). Trimming stripped 4 bases from V and 0 bases from J, with 7 bases between. Germline V gene data show CDR1 as MNHEY and CDR2 as SVGAGI. The CDR3 is made up of 15 amino acids. CDR3 coding DNA: TGTGCCAGCAGTTTGACAGCCTCTGGGGCCAACGTCCTGACTTTC. As protein: CASSLTASGANVLTF.

This sequence joins TRBV28 and TRBJ2-5; 7 bases fit TRBD2. The V gene end was trimmed by 10 bases and the J gene end by 2 bases; junction bases not matched to a gene: 7. Germline assignment: CDR1 MDHEN and CDR2 SYDVKM. CDR3 length equals 13 residues. The CDR3 reads CATEKRGQETQYF. DNA for the CDR3: TGTGCCACCGAAAAGCGGGGTCAAGAGACCCAGTACTTC.

In this sample, this clone turned up once. This chain links TRBV7-9 with TRBJ1-1, with 8 bases identical to TRBD1. The CDR3 sequence is 13 residues long. Germline assignment: CDR1 SEHNR and CDR2 FQNEAQ (reference sequence). Germline trimming cut 8 bases from V and 4 bases from J; bases unmatched to any gene: 6. The CDR3: CASLQGGVTEAFF. CDR3 nucleotides: TGTGCCAGCCTACAGGGGGGGGTCACTGAAGCTTTCTTT.

Comments on this clone: Additional DNA sequences in this sample encode the identical CDR3. The rearrangement uses TRBV5-1 and TRBJ1-1; D might be TRBD1 (6 bases). This CDR3 comprises 14 residues. Trimming removed 3 bases at V and 1 base at J, with 10 bases between. Per the germline V gene, CDR1 is SGHRS and CDR2 is YFSETQ. The CDR3 loop reads CASSSGQPNTEAFF. CDR3 bases: TGCGCCAGCAGCTCTGGACAGCCGAACACTGAAGCTTTCTTT. The variable domain in full, completed from reference TRBV5-1 and TRBJ1-1, reads KAGVTQTPRYLIKTRGQQVTLSCSPISGHRSVSWYQQTPGQGLQFLFEYFSETQRNKGNFPGRFSGRQFSNSRSEMNVSTLELGDSALYLCASSSGQPNTEAFFGQGTRLTVV.

In its sample, this clone was seen a few times. The CDR3 is CASSGDRDYGYTF. CDR3 nucleotide sequence: TGTGCCAGCAGTGGGGACAGGGACTATGGCTACACCTTC. The chain recombines TRBV6-1 with TRBJ1-2; 9 bases map to TRBD1. Germline V CDR1 and CDR2: MNHNS, SASEGT. The V segment lost 4 bases and the J segment 3 bases; nucleotides outside the gene matches: 0. The CDR3 sequence is 13 residues long.

The chain has TRBV6-5 and TRBJ1-2; D is perhaps TRBD1 (5 bases). V was shortened by 5 bases and J by 8 bases, with 12 bases between the two germline ends. Per germline, CDR1 MNHEY and CDR2 SVGAGI. CDR3 length: 12 residues. The chain's CDR3 is CASSTGFGGYTF. As DNA, the CDR3 is TGTGCCAGCAGTACAGGTTTTGGGGGCTACACCTTC.

The chain uses TRBV7-8 and TRBJ2-2; D is uncertain. Germline V lookup: CDR1 SGHVS, CDR2 FQNEAQ. V was pared by 3 bases and J by 2 bases, with 7 bases between. The CDR3 spans 14 residues. The CDR3 is CASSFTTNTGELFF. CDR3 DNA: TGTGCCAGCAGCTTCACCACAAACACCGGGGAGCTGTTTTTT.

This chain uses TRBV15 with TRBJ1-1; D perhaps matches TRBD1 (5 bases). Germline V CDR1 and CDR2: LNHNV, YYDKDF (reference sequence). The CDR3 has 14 amino acids. V lost 0 bases and J 4 bases, leaving 9 bases between the germline ends. Here the CDR3 reads CATSRDRRGTEAFF. The CDR3 DNA sequence: TGTGCCACCAGCAGAGACCGGAGGGGCACTGAAGCTTTCTTT.

The CDR3: CASSVAGGWGGTQYF. Here the CDR3 DNA reads TGTGCCAGCAGCGTAGCGGGGGGTTGGGGTGGGACCCAGTACTTC. This rearrangement joins TRBV9 to TRBJ2-5; TRBD2 agrees at 7 bases. Germline V CDR1 and CDR2: SGDLS, YYNGEE. The CDR3 length is 15 residues. The V segment lost 0 bases and the J segment 7 bases; nucleotides outside the gene matches: 9.

This rearrangement joins TRBV30 to TRBJ2-3; TRBD2 is a possible D gene (5 bases). This CDR3 has 15 amino acids. Trimming left V 1 base short and J 6 bases short, with 17 bases between. The germline V gene has CDR1 GTSNPN and CDR2 SVGIG (reference sequence). The CDR3 loop reads CAWSGLRRRPDTQYF. CDR3 DNA sequence: TGTGCCTGGAGTGGCCTGCGGAGGCGCCCGGATACGCAGTATTTT. The variable domain in full, completed from reference TRBV30 and TRBJ2-3, reads SQTIHQWPATLVQPVGSPLSLECTVEGTSNPNLYWYRQAAGRGLQLLFYSVGIGQISSEVPQNLSASRPQDRQFILSSKKLLLSDSGFYLCAWSGLRRRPDTQYFGPGTRLTVL.

This chain connects TRBV5-1 to TRBJ2-3; D gene unclear. Germline lookup yields CDR1 SGHRS and CDR2 YFSETQ. CDR3 length equals 13 residues. Trimming took off 4 bases at V and 0 bases at J, with 6 bases between the two ends. CDR3 sequence (DNA): TGCGCCAGCAGCATCGGTAGCACAGATACGCAGTATTTT. Amino acid sequence: CASSIGSTDTQYF.

The V and J genes are TRBV2 and TRBJ1-3, with unresolved D. Germline lookup yields CDR1 SNHLY and CDR2 FYNNEI. The CDR3 covers 13 residues. Trimming removed 4 bases at V and 0 bases at J, with 4 bases between. The CDR3 nucleotides are TGTGCCAGCAGTGCATCCTCTGGAAACACCATATATTTT. Its translation is CASSASSGNTIYF. Using reference TRBV2 and TRBJ1-3 for the parts outside the CDR3, the full variable domain is EPEVTQTPSHQVTQMGQEVILRCVPISNHLYFYWYRQILGQKVEFLVSFYNNEISEKSEIFDDQFSVERPDGSNFTLKIRSTKLEDSAMYFCASSASSGNTIYFGEGSWLTVV.

The chain combines TRBV5-1 with TRBJ1-6, with TRBD1 matching over 10 bases. The J segment lost 9 bases and the V segment lost 4 bases, leaving 7 bases of the junction unmatched. Germline CDR1 is SGHRS and CDR2 is YFSETQ. The CDR3 covers 15 residues. CDR3 region: CASSGGTGDSSPLHF. For the CDR3, the DNA is TGCGCCAGCAGCGGGGGGACAGGGGACAGTTCACCCCTCCACTTT.

This clone appeared a few times. The chain recombines TRBV2 with TRBJ1-6; D remains ambiguous. The CDR3 loop spans 16 amino acids. Germline V gene lookup returns CDR1 SNHLY and CDR2 FYNNEI. V was cut by 6 bases and J by 0 bases, with 12 bases left in between. CDR3 loop: CASRVSGSSYNSPLHF. In nucleotides, the CDR3 is TGTGCCAGCAGGGTCAGCGGAAGCTCCTATAATTCACCCCTCCACTTT.

This chain joins TRBV6-5 and TRBJ1-4, with TRBD1 identical over 8 bases. Losses at the gene ends were 0 bases for V and 4 bases for J; bases not matched to a gene: 1. CDR1 is MNHEY, CDR2 SVGAGI, per germline. This CDR3 comprises 15 residues. CDR3 loop: CASSYSDRVNEKLFF. In DNA form, the CDR3 reads TGTGCCAGCAGTTACTCGGACAGGGTTAATGAAAAACTGTTTTTT.

The chain links TRBV7-2 to TRBJ1-5, with D tentatively TRBD1 (5 bases). V was pared by 3 bases and J by 3 bases, with 6 bases between. Germline V CDR1 and CDR2: SGHTA, FQGNSA. The CDR3 has 13 amino acids. The CDR3 nucleotides read TGTGCCAGCAGCTTGACAGACAATCAGCCCCAGCATTTT. Translating gives CASSLTDNQPQHF.